This paragraph reports one T cell receptor beta chain. This may stem from a read error, because a much larger clone lies one nucleotide away. Other DNA variants within this sample encode the same CDR3. The data were taken from a study of blood T cell repertoires in COVID-19. Study-level background: Donors in the United States, Italy and Spain gave samples during acute or convalescent COVID-19. PBMCs, B-cell-depleted T cells, or T cells were the source of the cDNA or gDNA that made up the material.

V was clipped by 3 bases and J by 1 base, with 6 bases between them. Germline assignment: CDR1 SGHTA and CDR2 FQGNSA. The CDR3 runs 13 residues. Seattle's cohort entered during active infection and was followed longitudinally. In the study's own analysis: From reference gene primer amplification, estimates of nucleated cell counts were derived. Profiled with immunoSEQ multiplex PCR; TCRdb holds only in-frame clones, not every one. V, J and clone size are taken as reported in that table, and D and trimming were inferred from the DNA itself. The sample holds more than 200,000 clones, approximately 90% seen once.

The clonotype was recovered from a woman aged 45-65 years with COVID-19, enrolled during active disease. The sequenced sample consisted of peripheral blood. The gene calls are TRBV7-2 and TRBJ1-1, with a weak D call TRBD1 (6 bases). The CDR3 sequence: CASSLGQNTEAFF. The CDR3 coding sequence is TGTGCCAGCAGCTTGGGACAGAACACTGAAGCTTTCTTT.